The clone carrying this TCR beta chain was observed at least ten times. The target antigen is unknown. Germline V CDR1 and CDR2: SGHRS, YFSETQ. The CDR3 extends over 15 amino acids. V dropped 0 bases and J dropped 4; count of bases not matched to a gene: 6. CDR3 and TCR beta VDJ profiling relied on a genomic DNA template. TCRdb fed the reads into MiXCR, producing one record per CDR3 protein. This table has about 150,000 distinct CDR3 sequences, 41% appearing once. This sample is drawn from a study of CD8+CD57+ T cells in acquired aplastic anemia. Across the study: Each DNA sample taken from sorted CD4+ and CD8+ cells came to approximately 3.3 ug on average. Broader study findings: Patients and controls shared under 35 CD8+ CDR3 sequences, highly expressed in patients. Patients and controls had CD8+ Simpson's diversity values that were not significantly distinct.

V and J are TRBV5-1 and TRBJ2-7; 8 bases match TRBD1. This TCR derives from a human donor in good health, serving as a control. Sequencing used sorted CD4+, CD8+, or CD8+CD57+ T cells (not recorded which) from PBMCs. CDR3 region: CASSLVPGGDYEQYF. The CDR3 DNA sequence: TGCGCCAGCAGCTTGGTCCCAGGGGGCGATTACGAGCAGTACTTC.